This is a list of T cell receptor beta chains from one sample in a study of PD-L1 blockade in urothelial cancer. The data were produced by immunoSEQ multiplex PCR, yet TCRdb's version contains in-frame clones alone and is incomplete. The table shows 55,000 to 70,000 clones, with around 79% occurring only once. Sequences were derived from PBMCs, sampled around atezolizumab (anti-PD-L1) treatment. These receptors were taken from a man in his 70s with urothelial cancer. CDR3s include the opening cysteine and the closing phenylalanine or tryptophan.

v_gene: TRBV12-5
j_gene: TRBJ2-7
CDR3aa: CASALGGTSGFGDEQYF

v_gene: TRBV6-1
j_gene: TRBJ2-3
CDR3aa: CASSRSTDTQYF

v_gene: TRBV19
j_gene: TRBJ2-5
CDR3aa: CASKQTGFIGTQYF

v_gene: TRBV7-3
j_gene: TRBJ2-5
CDR3aa: CASSFGGRGETQYF

v_gene: TRBV10-1
j_gene: TRBJ2-1
CDR3aa: CASSEVGGSYNEQFF

v_gene: TRBV9
j_gene: TRBJ2-1
CDR3aa: CASSPSGGYNEQFF

v_gene: TRBV4-1
j_gene: TRBJ1-1
CDR3aa: CASSRRDVRGTEAFF

v_gene: TRBV10-1
j_gene: TRBJ2-3
CDR3aa: CASSAQTSTDTQYF

v_gene: TRBV5-5
j_gene: TRBJ1-1
CDR3aa: CASSFSGEAFEAFF

v_gene: TRBV7-9
j_gene: TRBJ2-1
CDR3aa: CASSSEGLHSSYNEQFF

v_gene: TRBV7-9
j_gene: TRBJ2-7
CDR3aa: CASSLGPNEQYF

v_gene: TRBV6-6
j_gene: TRBJ2-1
CDR3aa: CASRIPGTSIDEQFF

v_gene: TRBV19
j_gene: TRBJ1-5
CDR3aa: CASSKGTGDSNQPQHF

v_gene: TRBV5-4
j_gene: TRBJ1-2
CDR3aa: CASSLEGRNYGYTF

v_gene: TRBV9
j_gene: TRBJ2-7
CDR3aa: CASSVGRTSGTYEQYF

v_gene: TRBV6-1
j_gene: TRBJ1-1
CDR3aa: CASSLDSKAFF

v_gene: TRBV5-1
j_gene: TRBJ2-7
CDR3aa: CASSWGGGNPPEQYF

v_gene: TRBV30
j_gene: TRBJ1-2
CDR3aa: CAWSAGRGVRGYTF

v_gene: TRBV11-2
j_gene: TRBJ2-3
CDR3aa: CASSLRLAGIKTDTQYF

v_gene: TRBV29-1
j_gene: TRBJ2-1
CDR3aa: CSVDAGLAGGSGLQFF

v_gene: TRBV21-1
j_gene: TRBJ2-1
CDR3aa: CASSNVGREGTYNEQFF